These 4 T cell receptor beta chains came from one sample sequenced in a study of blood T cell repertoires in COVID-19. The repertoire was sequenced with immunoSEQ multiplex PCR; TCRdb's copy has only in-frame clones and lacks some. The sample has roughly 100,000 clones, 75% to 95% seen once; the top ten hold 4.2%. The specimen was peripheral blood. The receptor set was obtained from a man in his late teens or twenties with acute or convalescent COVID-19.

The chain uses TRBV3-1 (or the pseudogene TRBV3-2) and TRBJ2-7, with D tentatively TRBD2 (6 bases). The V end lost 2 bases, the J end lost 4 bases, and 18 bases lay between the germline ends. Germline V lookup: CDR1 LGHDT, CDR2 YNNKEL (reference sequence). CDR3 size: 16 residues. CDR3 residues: CASSQSVRESIYEQYF. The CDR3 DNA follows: TGTGCCAGCAGCCAATCGGTACGGGAGTCTATTTACGAGCAGTACTTC.

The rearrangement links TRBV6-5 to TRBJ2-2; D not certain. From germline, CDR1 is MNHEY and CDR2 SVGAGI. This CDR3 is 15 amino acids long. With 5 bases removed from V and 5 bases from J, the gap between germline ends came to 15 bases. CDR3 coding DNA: TGTGCCAGCAGTCCCTCGCCACCGGTGACCGGGGAGCTGTTTTTT. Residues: CASSPSPPVTGELFF.

CDR3 DNA: TGCGCCAGCAGCCCAGACAGGACCCAAGAGACCCAGTACTTC. It encodes CASSPDRTQETQYF. The genes are TRBV5-1 and TRBJ2-5; maybe TRBD1 (6 bases). Trimming removed 4 bases from V and 1 base from J, with 11 bases in between. Germline values: CDR1 SGHRS, CDR2 YFSETQ. CDR3 length: 14 amino acids. The complete variable domain, with remaining parts taken from reference TRBV5-1 and TRBJ2-5, reads KAGVTQTPRYLIKTRGQQVTLSCSPISGHRSVSWYQQTPGQGLQFLFEYFSETQRNKGNFPGRFSGRQFSNSRSEMNVSTLELGDSALYLCASSPDRTQETQYFGPGTRLLVL.

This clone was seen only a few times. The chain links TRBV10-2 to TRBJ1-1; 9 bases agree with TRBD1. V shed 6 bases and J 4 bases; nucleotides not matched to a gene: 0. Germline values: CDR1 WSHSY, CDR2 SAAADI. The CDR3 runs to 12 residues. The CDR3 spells CASRTGGTEAFF. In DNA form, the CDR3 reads TGCGCCAGCAGGACAGGGGGCACTGAAGCTTTCTTT.